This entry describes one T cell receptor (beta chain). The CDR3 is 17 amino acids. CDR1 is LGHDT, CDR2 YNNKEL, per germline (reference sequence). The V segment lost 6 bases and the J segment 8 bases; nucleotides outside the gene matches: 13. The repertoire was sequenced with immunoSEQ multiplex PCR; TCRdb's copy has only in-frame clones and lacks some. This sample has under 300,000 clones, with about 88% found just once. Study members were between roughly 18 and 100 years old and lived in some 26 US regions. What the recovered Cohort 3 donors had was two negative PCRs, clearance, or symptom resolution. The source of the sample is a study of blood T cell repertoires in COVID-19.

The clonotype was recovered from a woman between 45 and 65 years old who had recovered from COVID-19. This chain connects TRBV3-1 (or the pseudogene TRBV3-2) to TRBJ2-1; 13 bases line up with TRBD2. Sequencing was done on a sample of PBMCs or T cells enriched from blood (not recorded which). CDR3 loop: CASRLAGGPRPEDEQFF. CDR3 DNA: TGTGCCAGCAGACTAGCGGGAGGGCCCCGACCTGAGGATGAGCAGTTCTTC.